The clone carrying this T cell receptor (beta chain) was recorded only once. Its cognate antigen is unknown. The method was immunoSEQ multiplex PCR; TCRdb's version includes in-frame clones alone and lacks a portion of them. The table includes 130,000 or so clones, approximately 85% detected once. The data originate from a study of T cell responses to AZD1222 COVID-19 vaccine. Germline-derived CDR1 and CDR2 are KGHDR and SFDVKD. The V gene end was trimmed by 3 bases and the J gene end by 0 bases; junction bases not matched to a gene: 2. The CDR3 runs 16 residues. Overall study results and limits: Nearly half of spike-specific TCRs reportedly target variant regions that are unmutated in the B.1.351 and B.1.1.7 variants. There were repertoire samples only from the period after the peak T cell response. At baseline, seropositivity was found in only five or six AZD1222 recipients. Clonal diversity may have been underestimated, and the donors were mostly white British, with more females than males.

The chain links TRBV24-1 to TRBJ2-2, with TRBD1 matching over 8 bases. The sequence came from an adult who received the MenACWY meningococcal vaccine as a control. Here the sequenced sample was peripheral blood, taken 28 days after the second dose of the MenACWY control vaccine. CDR3 amino acids: CATSDRTGSNTGELFF. The CDR3 DNA reads as TGTGCCACCAGTGATAGGACAGGGTCGAACACCGGGGAGCTGTTTTTT.